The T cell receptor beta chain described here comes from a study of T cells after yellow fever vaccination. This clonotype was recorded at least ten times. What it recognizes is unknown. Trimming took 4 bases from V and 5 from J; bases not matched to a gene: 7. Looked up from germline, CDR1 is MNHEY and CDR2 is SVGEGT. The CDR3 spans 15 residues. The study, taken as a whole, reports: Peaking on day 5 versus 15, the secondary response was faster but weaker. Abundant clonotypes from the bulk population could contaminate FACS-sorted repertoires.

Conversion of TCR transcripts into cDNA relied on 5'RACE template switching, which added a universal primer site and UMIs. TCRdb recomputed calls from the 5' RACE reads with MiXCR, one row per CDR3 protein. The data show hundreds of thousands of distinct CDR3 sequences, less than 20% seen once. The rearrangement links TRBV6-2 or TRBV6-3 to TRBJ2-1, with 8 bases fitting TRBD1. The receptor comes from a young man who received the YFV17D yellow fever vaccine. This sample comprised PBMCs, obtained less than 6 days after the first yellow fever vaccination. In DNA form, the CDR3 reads TGTGCCAGCAGTTCGGGACAGGCCCCTGACAATGAGCAGTTCTTC. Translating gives CASSSGQAPDNEQFF.